The sequence of this T cell receptor beta chain was determined in a study of blood T cells in healthy people across ages. A note on this clonotype: The antigen remains unidentified. Its ends do not fully match the called genes, so a read error is possible.

Russia was home to the donors, healthy Caucasian individuals aged roughly 6 to 95. Each individual donor underwent a draw of ten milliliters of peripheral blood. Sample-barcoded 5' priming and a J-beta primer mix drove a second PCR of about 7 to 12 cycles. TCRdb reprocessed the 5' RACE reads via MiXCR and lists one record per CDR3 protein. The sample yields about 1.1 million distinct CDR3 sequences, more than 30% seen once. Whole-study results and caveats: One million T cells yielded diversity estimates that were considered underestimates. Relative to aged donors, long-lived donors carried more naive CD4+ cells and displayed higher diversity.

This CDR3 has 13 residues. This receptor was identified in a man between 18 and 35 years old in good health. This rearrangement joins TRBV12-3 or TRBV12-4 to TRBJ2-5; D is unclear. The sample taken for sequencing was blood. This CDR3 is CAGSSPSRETQYF. The CDR3 DNA reads TGTGCCGGCAGTTCTCCTAGTCGAGAGACCCAGTACTTC.